A single sample gave rise to the 17 T cell receptor beta chains below, sequenced in a study of T cells in Graves' hyperthyroidism and ophthalmopathy. RNA transcripts were the template for amplifying TCR beta CDR3 regions. The primer set for the first-round RT-PCR of the TCR CDR3 was HTBI. TCRdb itself ran the multiplex PCR reads through MiXCR, one entry per CDR3 protein. Of roughly 500,000 distinct CDR3 sequences in the sample, 40% to 50% were seen once. Sequences were obtained from peripheral blood or thyroid tissue (not recorded which). These receptors were obtained from an adult woman with Graves' disease, either hyperthyroidism or ophthalmopathy (not recorded which).

V is TRBV12-3 or TRBV12-4 and J is TRBJ2-7; D gene ambiguous. The CDR3 covers 14 residues. V was cut by 5 bases and J by 1 base, with 12 bases left in between. DNA of the CDR3: TGTGCCAGCAGTCCACGGACCCGATCCTACGAGCAGTACTTC. Translating it yields CASSPRTRSYEQYF.

The chain combines TRBV7-2 with TRBJ1-1; D is possibly TRBD1 (6 bases). V was clipped by 4 bases and J by 0 bases, with 9 bases between them. The CDR3 extends over 14 amino acids. From germline, CDR1 is SGHTA and CDR2 FQGNSA. The CDR3 DNA reads as TGTGCCAGCAGCTCCAGGGGTATGAACACTGAAGCTTTCTTT. Translation: CASSSRGMNTEAFF.

This clonotype showed up just once. V usage is TRBV12-3 or TRBV12-4 and J usage is TRBJ2-2; D may be TRBD1 or TRBD2 (6 bases each). The CDR3 sequence is 13 residues long. The V end was cut by 5 bases, the J end by 8 bases, with 12 bases between. CDR3 residues: CASSGGTPGELFF. DNA of the CDR3: TGTGCCAGCAGTGGCGGGACACCTGGGGAGCTGTTTTTT.

Many counts were recorded for this clonotype. This chain joins TRBV4-1 and TRBJ2-5; D is perhaps TRBD1 or TRBD2 (6 bases each). CDR1 and CDR2 (germline): MGHRA, YSYEKL. The CDR3 spans 14 residues. Trimming removed 1 base from V and 7 bases from J, with 13 bases in between. DNA of the CDR3: TGCGCCAGCAGCCAAGTATCCAGGGGAGGGACCCAGTACTTC. Translation gives CASSQVSRGGTQYF.

This chain connects TRBV11-2 to TRBJ2-7, with D possibly called TRBD1 or TRBD2 (7 bases each). Trimming left V 5 bases short and J 4 bases short, with 18 bases between. The germline CDR1 and CDR2 sequences are SGHAT and FQNNGV. CDR3 size: 15 residues. The CDR3 region has the DNA TGTGCCAGCAGCCCCCGGGGGGACAGAATTTACGAGCAGTACTTC. Its translation: CASSPRGDRIYEQYF.

The chain uses TRBV4-2 and TRBJ2-5, with 9 bases lining up with TRBD2. Trimming took 4 bases from V and 5 from J; bases not matched to a gene: 8. Germline V gene lookup returns CDR1 LGHNA and CDR2 YNFKEQ. The CDR3 spans 15 residues. CDR3 coding DNA: TGTGCCAGCAGCCGCGGGGGGGCTCTGGTGGAGACCCAGTACTTC. Protein sequence: CASSRGGALVETQYF.

This clonotype has more than one count but fewer than ten. This chain connects TRBV5-6 to TRBJ1-2, with D uncertain. Trimming took off 1 base at V and 0 bases at J, with 10 bases between the two ends. Germline V gene data show CDR1 as SGHDT and CDR2 as YYEEEE. The CDR3 consists of 15 residues. The CDR3 region is CASSLFPTSNYGYTF. The DNA for the CDR3 is TGTGCCAGCAGCTTGTTCCCGACTTCTAACTATGGCTACACCTTC.

V usage is TRBV19 and J usage is TRBJ1-5; the D is unclear. The V gene's germline CDR1 is LNHDA and CDR2 SQIVND (reference sequence). The CDR3 has 15 amino acids. The ends were cut back, 7 bases at V and 0 bases at J, with 13 bases in the middle. In DNA form, the CDR3 reads TGTGCCAGTAAAACTGACACACTTAGCAATCAGCCCCAGCATTTT. Its translation is CASKTDTLSNQPQHF.

This clonotype has a handful of counts. The chain carries TRBV19 and TRBJ2-2, with D perhaps given as TRBD1 or TRBD2 (5 bases each). The CDR3 is 15 amino acids. Germline values: CDR1 LNHDA, CDR2 SQIVND (reference sequence). Trimming pared 10 bases from V and 6 bases from J, leaving 21 bases between. CDR3 loop: CATNGGVGIAGELFF. The CDR3 bases are TGTGCCACCAATGGGGGTGTGGGCATCGCCGGGGAGCTGTTTTTT.

This clonotype came up a few times. As DNA, the CDR3 is TGTGCCAGCAGTGAGACCGACAGGGTAGGCTATGGCTACACCTTC. Translation: CASSETDRVGYGYTF. The rearrangement links TRBV25-1 to TRBJ1-2, with 7 bases aligning to TRBD1. From germline, CDR1 is MGHDK and CDR2 SYGVNS. This CDR3 has 15 amino acids. V trimming: 3 bases; J trimming: 4 bases; junction bases outside the gene matches: 8.

V and J are TRBV24-1 and TRBJ1-6; 7 positions match TRBD1. The germline V gene encodes CDR1 KGHDR and CDR2 SFDVKD. The junction had 5 bases not matched to a gene; V was cut back by 8 bases and J by 11 bases. The CDR3 has 12 amino acids. For the CDR3, the DNA is TGTGCCACCACCAGGGGGGGGACACCCCTCCACTTT. Translation: CATTRGGTPLHF.

This rearrangement joins TRBV7-3 to TRBJ1-2; no reliable D call. V was clipped by 5 bases and J by 0 bases, with 10 bases between them. The CDR3 totals 14 residues. CDR1 is SGHTA and CDR2 is FQGTGA in the germline V gene. The DNA of the CDR3 is TGTGCCAGCAGCCCCACCACAGCTAACTATGGCTACACCTTC. Amino acids: CASSPTTANYGYTF. Based on the CDR3 plus reference TRBV7-3 and TRBJ1-2, the full variable domain is GAGVSQTPSNKVTEKGKYVELRCDPISGHTALYWYRQSLGQGPEFLIYFQGTGAADDSGLPNDRFFAVRPEGSVSTLKIQRTERGDSAVYLCASSPTTANYGYTFGSGTRLTVV.

This chain joins TRBV19 and TRBJ2-5; no clear D. CDR3 length equals 13 residues. Trimming took 3 bases from V and 5 from J, leaving 10 bases between them. In germline, CDR1 is LNHDA, CDR2 SQIVND (reference sequence). The CDR3 DNA is TGTGCCAGTAGTATGGGGATTCACGAGACCCAGTACTTC. It codes for CASSMGIHETQYF.

The chain joins TRBV10-3 to TRBJ1-2, with D unresolved. The CDR3 has 13 residues. The V gene lost 6 bases and the J gene lost 10 bases, with 18 bases spanning the gap. CDR1 is ENHRY and CDR2 is SYGVKD in the germline V gene. The chain's CDR3 is CAISILAGAHYTF. The CDR3, as DNA: TGTGCCATCAGCATTCTAGCGGGCGCCCACTACACCTTC.

There are a few counts of this clonotype. The CDR3 region is CASSVGREHTQYF. In DNA, the CDR3 is TGTGCCAGCAGCGTAGGGCGGGAGCATACGCAGTATTTT. V and J are TRBV9 and TRBJ2-3, with 7 bases lining up with TRBD2. The CDR3 is 13 amino acids. J lost 7 bases, V lost 0 bases, and 2 bases had no gene match. Germline values: CDR1 SGDLS, CDR2 YYNGEE.

This clonotype was seen a handful of times. The rearrangement links TRBV7-2 to TRBJ1-1; no reliable D call. The CDR3 is made up of 13 amino acids. With 3 bases removed from V and 3 bases from J, the gap between germline ends came to 8 bases. The germline V gene has CDR1 SGHTA and CDR2 FQGNSA. CDR3 in DNA: TGTGCCAGCAGCTTCCAAAGGGACACTGAAGCTTTCTTT. It specifies CASSFQRDTEAFF.

The genes are TRBV12-3 or TRBV12-4 and TRBJ2-7, with D hard to call. V was shortened by 6 bases and J by 6 bases, with 15 bases between the two germline ends. This CDR3 comprises 13 residues. In nucleotides, the CDR3 is TGTGCCAGCAGCCAAGATCAAAAGGCCGAGCAGTACTTC. This codes for CASSQDQKAEQYF.